This paragraph covers one TCR beta chain sequence. The sample belongs to a study of cytomegalovirus exposure and HLA in healthy donors. The germline CDR1 and CDR2 sequences are SGHRS and YFSETQ. The CDR3 has 15 residues. The ends lost 4 bases at V and 2 bases at J; junction bases unmatched: 7. The PCR made use of 60 Vbeta and 13 Jbeta primers. Original methodology: Later work found 65 million to 100 million unique TCR beta chains, with 10 million to 14 million shared. Only in-frame clones appear in the TCRdb table, and some are missing; sequencing was by immunoSEQ multiplex PCR. That table is the source of V, J and clone size, and D and trimming were worked out from the DNA. This table has about 73,000 clones, 65% to 80% appearing once.

The receptor was isolated from a man in his 70s in good health and CMV-seronegative. Sequenced input: PBMCs. This chain links TRBV5-1 with TRBJ1-2, with 8 bases matching TRBD1. The CDR3: CASSPRQGRNYGYTF. CDR3 coding DNA: TGCGCCAGCAGCCCACGACAGGGGAGGAACTATGGCTACACCTTC.